The 7 T cell receptor beta chains below all came from one sample that was sequenced in a study of post-analysis software for immune sequencing data. Whole-study results and caveats: The five TRBV segments detected at higher frequency in patients than in controls included TRBV5-6, TRBV5-1 and TRBV20-1.

Unique molecular identifiers were built into the TCR beta cDNA libraries. In TCRdb, the PCR reads were re-called with MiXCR into one record per CDR3 protein. The data contain 350,000 to 500,000 distinct CDR3 sequences, over 30% of them singletons. These receptors' targets are unknown. Sequenced sample: blood. The receptors here all came from a girl aged 2 to 10 with multiple sclerosis.

This clonotype was detected only a few times. The V gene is TRBV4-1, the J gene TRBJ1-6; maybe TRBD1 (6 bases). The germline V gene has CDR1 MGHRA and CDR2 YSYEKL. The CDR3 is 16 residues long. V lost 0 bases and J lost 9, with 15 bases in between. CDR3 amino acids: CASSQDLGGGGSPLHF. Here the CDR3 DNA reads TGCGCCAGCAGCCAAGATTTGGGGGGCGGTGGTTCACCCCTCCACTTT.

The chain recombines TRBV4-1 with TRBJ1-2, with 11 nucleotides matching TRBD1. V shed 4 bases, J shed 4 bases, and the junction held 5 bases outside the gene matches. Germline CDR1 is MGHRA and CDR2 is YSYEKL. CDR3 length equals 15 residues. The DNA for the CDR3 is TGCGCCAGCAGCCGGACAGGGGGCGTGATCTATGGCTACACCTTC. This translates into CASSRTGGVIYGYTF.

The chain couples TRBV3-1 to TRBJ2-7, with TRBD1 matching 7 bases. The CDR3 runs 16 residues. V lost 5 bases and J lost 3; bases outside the gene matches: 13. Looked up from germline, CDR1 is LGHDT and CDR2 is YNNKEL (reference sequence). The CDR3 protein is CASSARQGLSVYEQYF. The CDR3 nucleotides read TGTGCCAGCAGCGCCCGACAGGGATTGAGCGTCTACGAGCAGTACTTC.

The chain recombines TRBV10-3 with TRBJ1-2; the match to TRBD1 covers 7 bases. J lost 4 bases, V lost 10 bases, and 9 bases had no gene match. This CDR3 contains 13 residues. Per the germline V gene, CDR1 is ENHRY and CDR2 is SYGVKD. This CDR3 is CANAQGDGYGYTF. In DNA form, the CDR3 reads TGTGCCAACGCGCAGGGGGATGGCTATGGCTACACCTTC.

V gene TRBV20-1 combines with J gene TRBJ1-1; D is uncertain. Germline CDR1 is DFQATT and CDR2 is SNEGSKA (reference sequence). V shed 2 bases and J shed 3 bases, with 16 bases lying between them. CDR3 size: 15 residues. CDR3 nucleotide sequence: TGCAGTGCTAGACCCCGGTGGGCCTTTGACACTGAAGCTTTCTTT. Protein sequence: CSARPRWAFDTEAFF.

J is TRBJ2-5 and V is TRBV20-1, with 8 bases identical to TRBD2. The ends lost 5 bases at V and 3 bases at J; junction bases unmatched: 14. The CDR3 consists of 16 residues. In germline, CDR1 is DFQATT, CDR2 SNEGSKA (reference sequence). CDR3 sequence (DNA): TGCAGTGCTCTGACAACTTCCGGGACTAGTAAAGAGACCCAGTACTTC. Translating gives CSALTTSGTSKETQYF.

This clonotype was seen only a few times. The chain employs TRBV15 and TRBJ2-7; 9 bases align to TRBD1. CDR1 and CDR2 from the germline V gene are LNHNV and YYDKDF (reference sequence). V lost 4 bases, J lost 2 bases, and 3 bases stayed unmatched. The CDR3 sequence is 14 residues long. CDR3 loop: CATSIGTGTYEQYF. CDR3 in DNA: TGTGCCACCAGCATCGGGACAGGGACCTACGAGCAGTACTTC.